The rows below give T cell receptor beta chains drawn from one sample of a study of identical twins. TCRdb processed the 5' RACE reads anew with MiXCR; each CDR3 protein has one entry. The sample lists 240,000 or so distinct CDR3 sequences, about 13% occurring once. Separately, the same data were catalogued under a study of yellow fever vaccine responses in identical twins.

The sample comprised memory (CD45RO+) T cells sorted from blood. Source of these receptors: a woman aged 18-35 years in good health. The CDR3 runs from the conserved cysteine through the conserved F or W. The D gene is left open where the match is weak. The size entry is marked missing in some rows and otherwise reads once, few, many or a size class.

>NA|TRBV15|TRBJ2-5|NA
TGTGCCACCAGCAGCGGCGACAGTCAAGAGACCCAGTACTTC
CATSSGDSQETQYF
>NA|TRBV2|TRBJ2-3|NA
TGTGCCAGCAGTGTGAGTCAGTTACGCACAGATACGCAGTATTTT
CASSVSQLRTDTQYF
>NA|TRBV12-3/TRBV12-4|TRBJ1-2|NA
TGTGCCAGCAATTCCCGTATCAGGGATGGCTACACCTTC
CASNSRIRDGYTF
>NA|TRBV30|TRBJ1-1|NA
TGTGCCTGGAGTGCCGGGAACACTGAAGCTTTCTTT
CAWSAGNTEAFF
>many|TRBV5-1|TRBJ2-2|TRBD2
TGCGCCAGCATCGGACTAGCGGGCCCCGCGAACACCGGGGAGCTGTTTTTT
CASIGLAGPANTGELFF
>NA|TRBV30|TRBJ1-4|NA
TGTGCCTGGGGACCAAGCGAAAAACTGTTTTTT
CAWGPSEKLFF
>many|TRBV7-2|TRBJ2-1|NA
TGTGCCAGCAGCAAGGAGCGCAATGAGCAGTTCTTC
CASSKERNEQFF
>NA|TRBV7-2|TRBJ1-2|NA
TGTGCCAGCAGCTTAGGTGGCAAGTTCAACTATGGCTACACCTTC
CASSLGGKFNYGYTF
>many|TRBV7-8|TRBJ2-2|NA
TGTGCCAGCAGCTTAGTACAGTACACCGGGGAGCTGTTTTTT
CASSLVQYTGELFF
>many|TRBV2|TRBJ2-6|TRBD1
TGTGCCAGCAGTGAAAACAGGGGATCGAGAAAGGCCAACGTCCTGACTTTC
CASSENRGSRKANVLTF
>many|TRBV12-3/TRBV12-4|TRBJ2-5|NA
TGTGCCAGCAGTTCCGGGACCATACTTATGGAGACCCAGTACTTC
CASSSGTILMETQYF
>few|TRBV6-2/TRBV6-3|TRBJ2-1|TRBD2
TGTGCCAGCAGTTACTTGGGGGAGGGTTACAATGAGCAGTTCTTC
CASSYLGEGYNEQFF
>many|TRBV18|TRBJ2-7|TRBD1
TGTGCCAGCTCACCATTTCCAGGACAGGGGAATCTTAACGAGCAGTACTTC
CASSPFPGQGNLNEQYF
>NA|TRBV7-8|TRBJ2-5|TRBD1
TGTGCCAGCAGCCAATTTACAGGGGGCTTGGGGGAGACCCAGTACTTC
CASSQFTGGLGETQYF
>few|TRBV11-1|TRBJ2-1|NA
TGTGCCAGCAGCTACCAGGGGACCTACAATGAGCAGTTCTTC
CASSYQGTYNEQFF